This T cell receptor (delta chain) is from a study of gamma-delta chains in newborns, infants, children. In the study overall: Microbial exposure reportedly drives polyclonal innate γδ T cell expansion after birth.

This clone qualifies as medium-sized. TCRdb re-processed the reads via CATT. Altogether roughly 3,100 delta-chain clones are present, about 3% being singletons, with the ten largest covering 6.5%. The CDR3 contains 18 residues. V lost 0 bases to trimming and J lost 0 bases; unmatched junction nucleotides: 4. The germline gives CDR1 GEAIGNYY, CDR2 EKD. Sample: blood. The source is a child who was a newborn, infant or young child, either healthy, febrile or measles-vaccinated (not recorded which). The V gene is TRDV2, the J gene TRDJ3; 7 bases match TRDD3. The CDR3 protein is CACDTAGDGSWDTRQMFF. The CDR3 bases are TGTGCCTGTGACACCGCGGGGGATGGCTCCTGGGACACCCGACAGATGTTTTTC.